The 18 T cell receptor beta chains below were found in one sample sequenced in a study of long-term antiretroviral therapy in people with HIV (dated by TCRdb to between 2022 and 2023). The immunoSEQ hsTCRB v3.0 assay was used at survey level resolution to sequence the TRB variable region. TCRdb took over this immuneACCESS table, retaining in-frame rearrangements with V and J assigned. Such tables are incomplete; in checked studies, under half of the missing clones stem from an unresolved V gene, and the remainder is unexplained. This sample lists tens of thousands of clones; approximately 90% were detected once. The ten top clones hold 4.2% of the sample. The sequencing here drew on unsorted PBMCs, taken 3.1 years after starting antiretroviral therapy. Receptors were obtained from a man aged 18 to 29 with HIV.

The chain recombines TRBV20-1 with TRBJ2-5; D is undetermined. This CDR3 is 10 amino acids long. Germline V lookup: CDR1 DFQATT, CDR2 SNEGSKA (reference sequence). Trimming left V 2 bases short and J 4 bases short, with 2 bases between. CDR3 in DNA: TGCAGTGCTAGAACAGAGACCCAGTACTTC. Translating it yields CSARTETQYF.

The chain joins TRBV25-1 to TRBJ2-5; possibly TRBD2 for D (6 bases). The CDR3 covers 14 residues. Germline V gene data show CDR1 as MGHDK and CDR2 as SYGVNS. Deletions cut 3 bases from V and 5 bases from J, with 13 bases between. The CDR3 sequence is CASSDGTSTETQYF. CDR3 in DNA: TGTGCCAGCAGTGACGGTACTAGCACGGAGACCCAGTACTTC. Full variable domain (rest looked up from reference TRBV25-1 and TRBJ2-5): EADIYQTPRYLVIGTGKKITLECSQTMGHDKMYWYQQDPGMELHLIHYSYGVNSTEKGDLSSESTVSRIRTEHFPLTLESARPSHTSQYLCASSDGTSTETQYFGPGTRLLVL.

This sequence joins TRBV5-1 and TRBJ2-3; 9 nucleotides align to TRBD2. J lost 0 bases, V lost 0 bases, and 17 bases had no gene match. The CDR3 is made up of 21 amino acids. Per germline, CDR1 SGHRS and CDR2 YFSETQ. DNA of the CDR3: TGCGCCAGCAGCTTGGGATCGAGACTAGCGGCCCTTAGTACTAGCACAGATACGCAGTATTTT. Residues: CASSLGSRLAALSTSTDTQYF.

This rearrangement joins TRBV9 to TRBJ2-7; D is unclear. Trimming left V 0 bases short and J 0 bases short, with 7 bases between. The CDR3 runs 14 residues. The germline V gene encodes CDR1 SGDLS and CDR2 YYNGEE. CDR3 region: CASSVEGNSYEQYF. CDR3 bases: TGTGCCAGCAGCGTAGAAGGCAACTCCTACGAGCAGTACTTC.

The J gene is TRBJ2-2, the V gene TRBV5-1, with D perhaps TRBD1 (6 bases). The CDR3 consists of 17 residues. Trimming pared 4 bases from V and 3 bases from J, leaving 19 bases between. Germline loops: CDR1 SGHRS, CDR2 YFSETQ. CDR3 protein: CASSHGGTGSDTGELFF. The CDR3 bases are TGCGCCAGCAGCCATGGGGGCACTGGGTCCGACACCGGGGAGCTGTTTTTT.

In DNA, the CDR3 is TGCGCCAGCAGCTCTAGTCTGGGGCAAGAGACCCAGTACTTC. It specifies CASSSSLGQETQYF. This chain uses TRBV5-1 with TRBJ2-5; no clear D. The germline V gene encodes CDR1 SGHRS and CDR2 YFSETQ. The V and J ends lost 3 bases and 2 bases respectively, with 11 bases between them. The CDR3 is 14 amino acids.

The chain employs TRBV5-1 and TRBJ1-5; tentative D call: TRBD1 (5 bases). Germline loops: CDR1 SGHRS, CDR2 YFSETQ. Trimming cost V 4 bases and J 0 bases, with 11 bases left between them. The CDR3 covers 15 residues. The chain's CDR3 is CASSPRGDSNQPQHF. The CDR3 coding sequence is TGCGCCAGCAGCCCCAGAGGGGATAGCAATCAGCCCCAGCATTTT.

The V call is TRBV6-5, the J call TRBJ1-2, with D uncertain. CDR3 length: 12 residues. Per germline, CDR1 MNHEY and CDR2 SVGAGI. Trimming took off 7 bases at V and 8 bases at J, with 14 bases between the two ends. The DNA of the CDR3 is TGTGCCAGCAAGGCGTTCGGGCACGGCTACACCTTC. Translation gives CASKAFGHGYTF.

J is TRBJ2-7 and V is TRBV6-5; a possible D gene is TRBD1 (5 bases). There are 15 residues in the CDR3. Trimming took 5 bases from V and 7 from J, leaving 21 bases between them. CDR1 MNHEY and CDR2 SVGAGI come from the germline V gene. In DNA form, the CDR3 reads TGTGCCAGCAGTCTCAAGGGGCCAGTCCGGAGAGAGCAGTACTTC. Translated, it gives CASSLKGPVRREQYF.

This clone was observed a handful of times. V usage is TRBV29-1 and J usage is TRBJ2-1; the match to TRBD1 covers 7 bases. The germline CDR1 and CDR2 sequences are SQVTM and ANQGSEA. The CDR3 is made up of 12 amino acids. With V trimmed by 4 bases and J by 10 bases, 7 bases remained unmatched. CDR3 sequence reads: CSVGDRVEEQFF. As DNA, the CDR3 is TGCAGCGTTGGAGACAGGGTTGAGGAGCAGTTCTTC.

The rearrangement joins TRBV11-2 to TRBJ2-3; the match to TRBD2 covers 10 bases. Unmatched junction bases numbered 4, after V lost 4 bases and J lost 6 bases. Germline lookup yields CDR1 SGHAT and CDR2 FQNNGV. This CDR3 has 14 amino acids. The CDR3 loop is CASSSSGGADTQYF. The CDR3 DNA reads TGTGCCAGCAGCTCGAGCGGGGGGGCGGATACGCAGTATTTT.

V and J are TRBV4-2 and TRBJ1-6; no reliable D call. Looked up from germline, CDR1 is LGHNA and CDR2 is YNFKEQ. The CDR3 runs to 15 residues. V was trimmed by 0 bases and J by 10 bases, leaving 13 bases between them. The CDR3 coding sequence is TGTGCCAGCAGCCAAGATGACGGGTCCCGGTCACCCCTCCACTTT. Its protein product is CASSQDDGSRSPLHF.

The gene calls are TRBV7-6 and TRBJ2-7, with D unclear. Germline V lookup: CDR1 SGHVS, CDR2 FNYEAQ. V lost 5 bases and J lost 1, with 9 bases in between. The CDR3 spans 13 residues. As DNA, the CDR3 is TGTGCCAGCAGCCCCGGGTTGTCCTACGAGCAGTACTTC. Translating gives CASSPGLSYEQYF.

The chain uses TRBV7-6 and TRBJ1-4, with D perhaps matching TRBD1 (5 bases). Per germline, CDR1 SGHVS and CDR2 FNYEAQ. The CDR3 is 15 amino acids. Trimming removed 3 bases from V and 8 bases from J, with 16 bases in between. CDR3 sequence reads: CASSFPGSKGEKLFF. In nucleotides, the CDR3 is TGTGCCAGCAGCTTCCCTGGGAGCAAGGGGGAAAAACTGTTTTTT.

This clone was recorded only once. J is TRBJ1-3 and V is TRBV7-9; unclear D gene. Germline-derived CDR1 and CDR2 are SEHNR and FQNEAQ (reference sequence). The CDR3 is made up of 16 amino acids. V lost 0 bases to trimming and J lost 0 bases, with 9 bases between them. CDR3 loop: CASSLAQSASGNTIYF. CDR3 DNA: TGTGCCAGCAGCTTAGCGCAGAGCGCCTCTGGAAACACCATATATTTT.

J is TRBJ2-7 and V is TRBV6-7; D possibly corresponds to TRBD2 (6 bases). TRBV6-7 is an ORF, and what it does is uncertain. Trimming left V 4 bases short and J 2 bases short, with 18 bases between. The CDR3 extends over 16 amino acids. CDR3 region: CASSWGPGDKAYEQYF. The CDR3 DNA reads as TGTGCCAGCAGTTGGGGACCGGGAGACAAAGCCTACGAGCAGTACTTC.

The chain combines TRBV7-6 with TRBJ2-7, with D tentatively TRBD1 or TRBD2 (5 bases each). With 6 bases removed from V and 2 bases from J, the gap between germline ends came to 17 bases. Germline V gene sequence: CDR1 SGHVS, CDR2 FNYEAQ. The CDR3 totals 15 residues. The CDR3 DNA reads as TGTGCCAGCAGACCACTAGGGGCACCGCCCTACGAGCAGTACTTC. Residues: CASRPLGAPPYEQYF.

The V gene is TRBV6-1, the J gene TRBJ1-1; a weak D match, TRBD1 (5 bases). The V and J ends lost 6 bases and 0 bases respectively, with 11 bases between them. In germline, CDR1 is MNHNS, CDR2 SASEGT. The CDR3 runs to 14 residues. CDR3 DNA sequence: TGTGCCAGCAGCACAAGGGGCGTGAACACTGAAGCTTTCTTT. Its translation is CASSTRGVNTEAFF.